The 21 T cell receptor beta chains presented below share a single source sample, sequenced in a study of T-cell memory formation after mild COVID-19. TCRdb reanalysed the 5' RACE reads using MiXCR and keeps one entry per CDR3 protein. The sample gives fewer than 150,000 distinct CDR3 sequences, more than 15% of which show up once; approximately 5% is in the top ten. The sample consisted of PBMCs or a T cell subset sorted from them (not recorded which). Receptors were obtained from a man aged 18 to 35 who had mild COVID-19 (a few samples of this study predate the infection). Cell type and time point are not known.

This chain connects TRBV20-1 to TRBJ2-2; D ambiguous. Germline V gene data show CDR1 as DFQATT and CDR2 as SNEGSKA (reference sequence). The germline V and J ends were trimmed by 3 bases and 2 bases, with 10 bases remaining between them. CDR3 length equals 14 residues. CDR3 amino acids: CSASGLSNTGELFF. CDR3 in DNA: TGCAGTGCTAGTGGGTTGTCCAACACCGGGGAGCTGTTTTTT.

The chain recombines TRBV4-1 with TRBJ2-7; D may correspond to TRBD1 or TRBD2 (5 bases each). V was trimmed by 4 bases and J by 1 base, leaving 17 bases between them. CDR3 size: 16 residues. Germline CDR1 is MGHRA and CDR2 is YSYEKL. CDR3 nucleotides: TGCGCCAGCAGCCCGGGGCCCTCAGAAGGATCCTACGAGCAGTACGTC. Translation: CASSPGPSEGSYEQYV.

This clonotype was observed a few times. The V call is TRBV7-9, the J call TRBJ2-3; D gene uncertain. The CDR3 spans 13 residues. The germline gives CDR1 SEHNR, CDR2 FQNEAQ (reference sequence). V lost 6 bases, J lost 0 bases, and 7 bases lay in between. The CDR3 bases are TGTGCCAGCAGACTCTCTAGCACAGATACGCAGTATTTT. This encodes CASRLSSTDTQYF. Filled out from reference TRBV7-9 and TRBJ2-3, the complete variable domain reads DTGVSQNPRHKITKRGQNVTFRCDPISEHNRLYWYRQTLGQGPEFLTYFQNEAQLEKSRLLSDRFSAERPKGSFSTLEIQRTEQGDSAMYLCASRLSSTDTQYFGPGTRLTVL.

V gene TRBV20-1 combines with J gene TRBJ2-5; 9 bases fit TRBD2. The ends lost 3 bases at V and 7 bases at J; junction bases unmatched: 15. The CDR3 length is 16 residues. Germline V gene data show CDR1 as DFQATT and CDR2 as SNEGSKA (reference sequence). The CDR3 loop is CSARLAGGSFLVTQYF. In DNA, the CDR3 is TGCAGTGCTAGGCTTGCGGGGGGGTCATTTCTAGTGACCCAGTACTTC.

This clonotype was detected only once. This rearrangement joins TRBV20-1 to TRBJ2-1, with TRBD2 matching over 8 bases. Unmatched junction bases numbered 10, after V lost 6 bases and J lost 0 bases. Germline V CDR1 and CDR2: DFQATT, SNEGSKA (reference sequence). The CDR3 totals 16 residues. The CDR3, as DNA: TGCAGTGCCCTGGATAGCGGGGTTAGCTCCTACAATGAGCAGTTCTTC. It codes for CSALDSGVSSYNEQFF.

The chain employs TRBV15 and TRBJ2-1; TRBD2 aligns across 7 bases. V was clipped by 5 bases and J by 6 bases; unmatched bases: 7. Germline V gene lookup returns CDR1 LNHNV and CDR2 YYDKDF (reference sequence). The CDR3 loop spans 14 amino acids. This CDR3 reads CATSYGGDLNEQFF. CDR3 nucleotides: TGTGCCACCAGCTATGGGGGGGACCTCAATGAGCAGTTCTTC.

This clonotype was recorded at least ten times. V and J are TRBV7-2 and TRBJ2-2; 8 bases map to TRBD2. The V gene end was trimmed by 8 bases and the J gene end by 5 bases; junction bases not matched to a gene: 13. The V gene's germline CDR1 is SGHTA and CDR2 FQGNSA. The CDR3 covers 16 residues. The CDR3 region is CASLSQAGGETGELFF. CDR3 coding DNA: TGTGCCAGCTTGTCCCAGGCGGGGGGTGAAACCGGGGAGCTGTTTTTT.

The gene calls are TRBV19 and TRBJ1-2; the D gene is possibly TRBD1 (5 bases). Germline V gene data show CDR1 as LNHDA and CDR2 as SQIVND (reference sequence). The CDR3 spans 16 residues. V lost 0 bases to trimming and J lost 2 bases, with 13 bases between them. The CDR3 nucleotides are TGTGCCAGTAGTATAGATCGTCAGGGACTAAACTATGGCTACACCTTC. Translating it yields CASSIDRQGLNYGYTF.

In this sample, this clonotype turned up a few times. The CDR3 DNA sequence: TGTGCCAGCAGCAAAGGACAGGCCCAGCCCCAGCATTTT. Protein sequence: CASSKGQAQPQHF. The chain has TRBV7-3 and TRBJ1-5, with 7 nucleotides matching TRBD1. V lost 5 bases, J lost 7 bases, and 5 bases stayed unmatched. Germline lookup yields CDR1 SGHTA and CDR2 FQGTGA. CDR3 length equals 13 residues.

This clonotype occurred a few times. The chain employs TRBV6-6 and TRBJ1-4; D is perhaps TRBD1 (5 bases). The CDR3 has 13 residues. The germline V and J ends were trimmed by 4 bases and 11 bases, with 14 bases remaining between them. The germline gives CDR1 MNHNY, CDR2 SVGAGI (reference sequence). The CDR3, as DNA: TGTGCCAGCAGTTCCGGGGGGTTGGCCAAACTGTTTTTT. It codes for CASSSGGLAKLFF.

This clonotype appeared a few times. The rearrangement joins TRBV7-2 to TRBJ1-5; D is uncertain. Per germline, CDR1 SGHTA and CDR2 FQGNSA. The CDR3 has 16 residues. Deletions cut 8 bases from V and 1 base from J, with 18 bases between. The CDR3 reads CASEPNVAGSNQPQHF. DNA of the CDR3: TGTGCCAGCGAACCCAACGTGGCCGGGAGCAATCAGCCCCAGCATTTT.

The sample holds a few counts of this clonotype. The gene calls are TRBV7-2 and TRBJ2-7; the D gene is possibly TRBD1 (6 bases). V lost 5 bases and J lost 3, with 14 bases in between. This CDR3 spans 14 amino acids. Germline CDR1 SGHTA, CDR2 FQGNSA. The CDR3 region is CASSVTGTHYEQYF. The CDR3 DNA sequence: TGTGCCAGCAGCGTTACAGGGACCCACTACGAGCAGTACTTC.

This clonotype turned up a few times. The genes are TRBV11-1 and TRBJ2-3; D gene unclear. Germline-derived CDR1 and CDR2 are SGHAT and FQDESV (reference sequence). The CDR3 spans 11 residues. Trimming removed 6 bases from V and 7 bases from J, with 8 bases in between. The CDR3 nucleotides are TGTGCCAGCAGTACCGGCTATACGCAGTATTTT. It codes for CASSTGYTQYF.

This clonotype was observed a few times. Written as DNA, the CDR3 is TGCAGCGTTGGGACAAGAACCTCTGGAAACACCATATATTTT. Protein: CSVGTRTSGNTIYF. V and J are TRBV29-1 and TRBJ1-3; tentative D call: TRBD1 (5 bases). The CDR3 length is 14 residues. Trimming pared 4 bases from V and 0 bases from J, leaving 10 bases between. Germline V gene lookup returns CDR1 SQVTM and CDR2 ANQGSEA. Full variable domain (missing parts from reference TRBV29-1 and TRBJ1-3): SAVISQKPSRDICQRGTSLTIQCQVDSQVTMMFWYRQQPGQSLTLIATANQGSEATYESGFVIDKFPISRPNLTFSTLTVSNMSPEDSSIYLCSVGTRTSGNTIYFGEGSWLTVV.

The chain links TRBV18 to TRBJ2-6; tentatively, D is TRBD1 or TRBD2 (5 bases each). The length of the CDR3 is 16 residues. V shed 6 bases and J shed 0 bases, with 12 bases lying between them. The germline gives CDR1 KGHSH, CDR2 LQKENI. The CDR3 loop reads CASSPTGTSGANVLTF. In DNA form, the CDR3 reads TGTGCCAGCTCCCCAACGGGGACCTCTGGGGCCAACGTCCTGACTTTC.

The rearrangement joins TRBV20-1 to TRBJ1-2; tentative D call: TRBD1 (5 bases). CDR3 length: 12 residues. Germline values: CDR1 DFQATT, CDR2 SNEGSKA (reference sequence). Trimming removed 0 bases at V and 6 bases at J, with 8 bases between. CDR3 residues: CSAREGVHGYTF. The CDR3 DNA sequence: TGCAGTGCTAGAGAAGGGGTCCATGGCTACACCTTC.

The chain is built from TRBV3-1 and TRBJ2-5; D is perhaps TRBD1 or TRBD2 (5 bases each). Per germline, CDR1 LGHDT and CDR2 YNNKEL (reference sequence). This CDR3 contains 16 residues. Between the trimmed V and J ends, which lost 1 base and 7 bases, there was a span of 19 bases. CDR3 in amino acids: CASSQVGRKPSGTQYF. The CDR3 DNA is TGTGCCAGCAGCCAAGTGGGACGGAAACCGTCGGGGACCCAGTACTTC.

This rearrangement joins TRBV5-4 to TRBJ2-1; TRBD1 matches at 8 bases. CDR3 size: 16 residues. J lost 5 bases, V lost 4 bases, and 11 bases had no gene match. Germline V gene lookup returns CDR1 SGHNT and CDR2 YYREEE (reference sequence). The CDR3 DNA reads as TGTGCCAGCAGCCTGGGAGGAGGACAGGGAGACAATGAGCAGTTCTTC. Protein sequence: CASSLGGGQGDNEQFF.

This clonotype turned up a few times. V usage is TRBV20-1 and J usage is TRBJ1-1; no definite D call. Germline values: CDR1 DFQATT, CDR2 SNEGSKA (reference sequence). V shed 3 bases and J shed 1 base, with 9 bases lying between them. The CDR3 spans 13 residues. The CDR3 loop reads CSARPRGNTEAFF. The CDR3 DNA sequence: TGCAGTGCTAGGCCCCGGGGGAACACTGAAGCTTTCTTT.

This clonotype was picked up one time. The genes are TRBV18 and TRBJ2-1; perhaps D is TRBD1 or TRBD2 (5 bases each). Trimming stripped 8 bases from V and 9 bases from J, with 17 bases between. Germline CDR1 and CDR2: KGHSH and LQKENI. CDR3 length equals 13 residues. CDR3 loop: CASRWGPEGEQFF. The CDR3 nucleotides are TGTGCCAGCCGATGGGGCCCCGAGGGTGAGCAGTTCTTC.

The chain recombines TRBV7-2 with TRBJ2-3; 9 bases agree with TRBD1. This CDR3 spans 15 amino acids. Germline V CDR1 and CDR2: SGHTA, FQGNSA. V shed 5 bases, J shed 3 bases, and the junction held 6 bases outside the gene matches. The CDR3 bases are TGTGCCAGCAGCCCGGACAGGGGAATAACAGATACGCAGTATTTT. Translation gives CASSPDRGITDTQYF.